One and the same sample provided the 12 T cell receptor beta chains below, sequenced in a study of beta chain features in type 1 diabetes. Reverse transcription of all isolated RNA meant that expressed TCRB transcripts were sequenced. Clones were read by immunoSEQ multiplex PCR, and TCRdb kept only the in-frame ones, dropping some. The sample lists roughly 180,000 clones, about 13% occurring once. Sequencing was performed on central memory CD4+ T cells from blood. The receptors here all came from a woman in her late teens or twenties in good health.

The sample holds a few counts of this clone. The chain recombines TRBV30 with TRBJ1-2; a weak D match, TRBD1 (6 bases). There are 13 residues in the CDR3. V was cut by 0 bases and J by 3 bases, with 8 bases left in between. Germline-derived CDR1 and CDR2 are GTSNPN and SVGIG (reference sequence). CDR3 bases: TGTGCCTGGAGTGTAGGGGGGGACTATGGCTACACCTTC. Its translation: CAWSVGGDYGYTF.

The chain joins TRBV11-1 to TRBJ2-1, with 9 bases aligning to TRBD2. The CDR3 totals 15 residues. Unmatched junction bases numbered 10, after V lost 5 bases and J lost 8 bases. Germline assignment: CDR1 SGHAT and CDR2 FQDESV (reference sequence). CDR3 amino acids: CASSLIAGVVYEQFF. CDR3 bases: TGTGCCAGCAGCCTAATAGCGGGAGTGGTCTATGAGCAGTTCTTC.

The chain combines TRBV30 with TRBJ2-1, with 11 bases matching TRBD2. The CDR3 runs to 13 residues. With 5 bases clipped from V and 5 bases from J, the junction kept 2 bases outside the gene matches. CDR1 and CDR2 from the germline V gene are GTSNPN and SVGIG (reference sequence). The CDR3 region is CAWELAGDNEQFF. The CDR3 DNA sequence: TGTGCCTGGGAACTAGCGGGAGACAATGAGCAGTTCTTC.

This clone turned up a few times. The gene calls are TRBV15 and TRBJ2-5; tentatively, D is TRBD1 (6 bases). The germline gives CDR1 LNHNV, CDR2 YYDKDF (reference sequence). Trimming shortened V by 0 bases and J by 1 base, and 9 bases separated the two germline ends. The CDR3 runs 15 residues. CDR3 bases: TGTGCCACCAGCAGAGATCCAGGGGCCCAAGAGACCCAGTACTTC. It translates to CATSRDPGAQETQYF.

This chain connects TRBV7-9 to TRBJ2-2; TRBD2 matches at 8 bases. V gave up 3 bases and J gave up 6 bases; unmatched junction bases: 6. Looked up from germline, CDR1 is SEHNR and CDR2 is FQNEAQ (reference sequence). CDR3 size: 15 residues. In nucleotides, the CDR3 is TGTGCCAGCAGCTTGGGAGCGGGAGCAGCCGGGGAGCTGTTTTTT. The encoded protein is CASSLGAGAAGELFF.

This clone has a handful of counts. The chain is built from TRBV14 and TRBJ1-2; TRBD1 matches at 7 bases. In germline, CDR1 is SGHDN, CDR2 FVKESK. This CDR3 is 13 amino acids long. With V trimmed by 3 bases and J by 2 bases, 0 bases remained unmatched. Here the CDR3 DNA reads TGTGCCAGCAGCCAGGGACAGAACTATGGCTACACCTTC. Encoded protein: CASSQGQNYGYTF.

This sequence joins TRBV30 and TRBJ2-5; the D gene is possibly TRBD1 (6 bases). The germline V and J ends were trimmed by 3 bases and 6 bases, with 11 bases remaining between them. Per germline, CDR1 GTSNPN and CDR2 SVGIG (reference sequence). This CDR3 has 12 amino acids. CDR3 amino acids: CAWSRGLKTQYF. CDR3 DNA sequence: TGTGCCTGGAGCAGGGGCTTGAAGACCCAGTACTTC.

The rearrangement joins TRBV18 to TRBJ2-4; TRBD1 might be the D (6 bases). The V gene lost 0 bases and the J gene lost 0 bases, with 12 bases spanning the gap. The CDR3 has 17 amino acids. Germline loops: CDR1 KGHSH, CDR2 LQKENI. As DNA, the CDR3 is TGTGCCAGCTCACCACCGGTGGGCAGGGGAGCCAAAAACATTCAGTACTTC. It encodes CASSPPVGRGAKNIQYF.

This clone came up a few times. V and J are TRBV7-2 and TRBJ2-5; D may be TRBD2 (5 bases). The V end was cut by 1 base, the J end by 2 bases, with 14 bases between. This CDR3 has 16 amino acids. Germline V gene sequence: CDR1 SGHTA, CDR2 FQGNSA. CDR3 nucleotide sequence: TGTGCCAGCAGCTTAGGTTTGCTAGCAATTCAAGAGACCCAGTACTTC. Translation gives CASSLGLLAIQETQYF.

This clone was detected only a few times. The chain combines TRBV7-3 with TRBJ2-1; weak D call: TRBD2 (5 bases). Germline V gives CDR1 SGHTA, CDR2 FQGTGA. The CDR3 covers 13 residues. Trimming pared 1 base from V and 12 bases from J, leaving 13 bases between. In DNA, the CDR3 is TGTGCCAGCAGCTTAAAGGAGTCTAGCAGGCAGTTCTTC. Translating it yields CASSLKESSRQFF. Complete variable domain (other parts from reference TRBV7-3 and TRBJ2-1): GAGVSQTPSNKVTEKGKYVELRCDPISGHTALYWYRQSLGQGPEFLIYFQGTGAADDSGLPNDRFFAVRPEGSVSTLKIQRTERGDSAVYLCASSLKESSRQFFGPGTRLTVL.

This chain uses TRBV10-3 with TRBJ2-2; 7 bases align to TRBD1. Looked up from germline, CDR1 is ENHRY and CDR2 is SYGVKD. The CDR3 sequence is 16 residues long. V was pared by 4 bases and J by 0 bases, with 5 bases of the junction left unmatched. CDR3 in amino acids: CAISVRQGANTGELFF. The CDR3 DNA sequence: TGTGCCATCAGTGTCCGACAGGGTGCGAACACCGGGGAGCTGTTTTTT.

The rearrangement joins TRBV9 to TRBJ1-1; D ambiguous. With 1 base removed from V and 0 bases from J, the gap between germline ends came to 16 bases. Germline CDR1 reads SGDLS; CDR2 reads YYNGEE. The CDR3 length is 17 residues. The CDR3 sequence is CASSVSTNSYLNTEAFF. The CDR3 bases are TGTGCCAGCAGCGTATCTACCAACAGCTATTTGAACACTGAAGCTTTCTTT.